Described below is a single TCR beta chain sequence and its context. Its antigen is as yet unknown. The material for each subset, its genomic DNA, was split evenly across several immunoSEQ plates. Replicate PCRs from sorted subsets contained roughly 200 ng DNA, which is 29,000 or so T cell genomes. Sequencing was performed with immunoSEQ multiplex PCR; in TCRdb, only in-frame clones are kept and a portion is missing. The sample shows 2 million to 2.5 million clones, approximately 96% of them seen only once. CD4+ cells yielded CD45RA+ naive and CD45RA-negative memory subsets. Trimming took 0 bases from V and 8 from J, leaving 11 bases between them. Germline V gene data show CDR1 as KGHSH and CDR2 as LQKENI. This CDR3 region has 14 residues. This specimen comes from a study of shared clonotypes between healthy human individuals. Findings and caveats of the study: Naive CD4 clonotypes overlapped across a few donors at about 5.3%.

V gene TRBV18 combines with J gene TRBJ2-1; D may be TRBD1 or TRBD2 (5 bases each). Sequencing was carried out using naive CD4+ T cells sorted from blood. Subset given: CD45RA+ positively selected. The clonotype was recovered from a young man in good health. The CDR3 is CASSPPAGSDEQFF. The CDR3 coding sequence is TGTGCCAGCTCACCACCGGCAGGGAGCGATGAGCAGTTCTTC.